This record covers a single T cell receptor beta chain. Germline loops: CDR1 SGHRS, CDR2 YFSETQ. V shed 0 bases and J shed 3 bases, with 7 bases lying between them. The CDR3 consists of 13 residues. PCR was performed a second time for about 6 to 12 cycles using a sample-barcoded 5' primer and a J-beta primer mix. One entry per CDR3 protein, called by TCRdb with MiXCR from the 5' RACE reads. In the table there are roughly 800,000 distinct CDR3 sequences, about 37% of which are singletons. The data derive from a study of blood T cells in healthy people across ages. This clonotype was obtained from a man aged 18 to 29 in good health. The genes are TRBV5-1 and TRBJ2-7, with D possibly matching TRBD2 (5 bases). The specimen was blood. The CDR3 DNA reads TGCGCCAGCAGCTTGGTAGCGAACTACGAGCAGTACTTC. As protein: CASSLVANYEQYF.